This TCR beta chain was obtained from a study of CD8 T cells in Susac syndrome (dated by TCRdb to about 2019). Background on the whole study: Repertoire sequencing was used to test whether CD8+ T cell activation and differentiation in Susac syndrome was antigen driven. Broad study findings and their caveats: The TCR sequencing and HLA analysis was acknowledged to have included a relatively small number of individuals.

The germline V gene (reference sequence) sets CDR1 to LNHDA and CDR2 to SQIVND. Including the terminal cysteine and phenylalanine, the CDR3 comprises 13 residues. Only the CDR3 DNA stays, 39 bases, in frame from base 1. V is trimmed back by 10 bases and J by 4 bases, and the junction contains 8 bases that no gene match accounts for. A word on this clonotype: No antigen is known for it. No much larger clone exists at a distance of one base, and base qualities are not known.

RNA was extracted with the RNeasy kit and 0.5 to 1 ug was reverse transcribed using random hexamers. The immunoSEQ multiplex PCR assay, which covers 54 Vbeta and 13 Jbeta segments, was used to amplify TCR beta CDR3 regions. Bias from PCR amplification was corrected by using a synthetic template baseline for primer optimization and for computational correction. On the study's bioinformatics: Reads were assigned to V, D and J genes according to IMGT and analyzed in immunoSEQ Analyzer, with only productive sequences retained. Clonality was computed as one minus Shannon entropy normalized by log2 of the number of productive unique sequences. Public and private clones were assessed among the 100 most prevalent clones of each patient and control. Clones were defined as Susac-specific if absent from the healthy and MS cohorts, from under 1,200 published viral clones and from other ImmuneACCESS disease sequences. TCRdb reanalyzed the raw reads on its own, using fastp at Q25 for trimming and MiXCR for clone calling, and kept in-frame beta chains. A single entry per CDR3 protein holds the most common genes and DNA from its merged rows. The V and J calls shown here were made by TCRdb, not taken from the authors' results. For this sample the table gives hundreds of thousands of distinct CDR3 sequences, of which over 85% were detected only once. Jointly, the top ten make up roughly 0.072% of the sample.

Peripheral blood CD8+ and CD4+ T cells from healthy donors, Susac syndrome patients and multiple sclerosis patients were profiled using high-throughput TCR beta sequencing. The multiple sclerosis controls were treatment-naive patients whose relapsing-remitting disease, either stable or active, fulfilled the revised McDonald criteria. Bulk CD8+ and CD4+ T cells were purified by magnetic negative isolation, while CD8+ TEMRA cells were enriched using FACS. Blood was drawn into EDTA tubes, processed within 24 hours, and PBMCs were isolated by density gradient centrifugation. PBMCs destined for TCR sequencing were cryopreserved in liquid nitrogen and later thawed in a 37 °C water bath. The sorted or isolated CD4+, CD8+ and CD8+ TEMRA cells reached a purity of at least 90%.

The V gene is TRBV19 and the J gene is TRBJ2-3; 7 junctional bases match TRBD1. The receptor comes from a human donor with multiple sclerosis. Sequenced: CD4+ T cells from PBMCs. The nucleotide sequence reads TGTGCCACGGTAGACAGGGCCGCAGATACGCAGTATTTT. Its protein is CATVDRAADTQYF.